The 6 T cell receptor beta chains below all came from one sample that was sequenced in a study of blood T cell repertoires in COVID-19. The repertoire was sequenced with immunoSEQ multiplex PCR; TCRdb's copy has only in-frame clones and lacks some. The sample includes about 300,000 clones, about nine tenths seen only once; the top ten take around 2%. Sequencing used peripheral blood. These receptors were collected from a woman aged 25 to 45 with COVID-19, enrolled during active disease.

This chain uses TRBV5-1 with TRBJ2-7, with a weak D call TRBD2 (6 bases). The germline V gene encodes CDR1 SGHRS and CDR2 YFSETQ. This CDR3 is 15 amino acids long. Deletions cut 0 bases from V and 2 bases from J, with 12 bases between. CDR3 in DNA: TGCGCCAGCAGCTTGGGGGGGGACGGACCCTACGAGCAGTACTTC. Translating it yields CASSLGGDGPYEQYF. The full variable domain, rest sourced from reference TRBV5-1 and TRBJ2-7, is KAGVTQTPRYLIKTRGQQVTLSCSPISGHRSVSWYQQTPGQGLQFLFEYFSETQRNKGNFPGRFSGRQFSNSRSEMNVSTLELGDSALYLCASSLGGDGPYEQYFGPGTRLTVT.

This clone was seen once. CDR3 sequence reads: CSVQTVNTGELFF. CDR3 nucleotide sequence: TGCAGCGTTCAAACAGTGAACACCGGGGAGCTGTTTTTT. The chain is built from TRBV29-1 and TRBJ2-2, with D uncertain. Trimming cost V 5 bases and J 1 base, with 8 bases left between them. Germline V CDR1 and CDR2: SQVTM, ANQGSEA. The CDR3 has 13 amino acids.

Here the CDR3 DNA reads TGCGCCAGCAGCACGGGACAGGGCGCAGATACGCAGTATTTT. Translating it yields CASSTGQGADTQYF. The chain couples TRBV5-1 to TRBJ2-3; 9 bases line up with TRBD1. The germline gives CDR1 SGHRS, CDR2 YFSETQ. Trimming removed 4 bases from V and 4 bases from J; junction bases left unmatched: 4. The CDR3 loop spans 14 amino acids.

This clone has ten or more counts. The gene calls are TRBV30 and TRBJ1-1; D call uncertain. CDR1 GTSNPN and CDR2 SVGIG come from the germline V gene (reference sequence). The CDR3 contains 10 residues. The germline V and J ends were trimmed by 5 bases and 8 bases, with 9 bases remaining between them. CDR3 coding DNA: TGTGCCTGGGGGCGGGCGGAAGCTTTCTTT. Residues: CAWGRAEAFF.

The chain uses TRBV2 and TRBJ1-5; D remains unclear. Germline-derived CDR1 and CDR2 are SNHLY and FYNNEI. The CDR3 runs 14 residues. Trimming took off 9 bases at V and 4 bases at J, with 16 bases between the two ends. DNA for the CDR3: TGTGCCAGTGGGGTGGGATGGGAGAATCAGCCCCAGCATTTT. This encodes CASGVGWENQPQHF.

The chain combines TRBV18 with TRBJ2-1; TRBD2 matches 8 bases. This CDR3 comprises 18 residues. V shed 1 base, J shed 0 bases, and the junction held 8 bases outside the gene matches. The germline gives CDR1 KGHSH, CDR2 LQKENI. CDR3: CASSPLGLVVDSYNEQFF. The CDR3 DNA sequence: TGTGCCAGCTCACCACTGGGACTAGTGGTAGACTCCTACAATGAGCAGTTCTTC.